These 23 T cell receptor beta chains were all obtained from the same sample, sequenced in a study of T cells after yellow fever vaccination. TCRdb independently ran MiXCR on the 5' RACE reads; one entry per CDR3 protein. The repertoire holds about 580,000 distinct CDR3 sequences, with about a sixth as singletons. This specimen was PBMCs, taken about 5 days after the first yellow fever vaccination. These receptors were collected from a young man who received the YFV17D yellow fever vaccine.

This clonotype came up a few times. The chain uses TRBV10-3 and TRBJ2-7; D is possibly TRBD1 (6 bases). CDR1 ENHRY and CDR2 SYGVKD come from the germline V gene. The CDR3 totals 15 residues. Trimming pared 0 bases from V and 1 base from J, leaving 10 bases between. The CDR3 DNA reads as TGTGCCATCAGTGAGTCAGGACAGAAATCCTACGAGCAGTACTTC. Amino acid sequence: CAISESGQKSYEQYF.

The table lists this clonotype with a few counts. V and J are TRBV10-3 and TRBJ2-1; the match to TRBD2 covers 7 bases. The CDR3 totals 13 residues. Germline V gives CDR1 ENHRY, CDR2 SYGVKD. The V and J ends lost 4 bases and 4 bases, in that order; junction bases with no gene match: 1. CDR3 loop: CAISGSGYNEQFF. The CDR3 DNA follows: TGTGCCATCAGTGGTAGCGGGTACAATGAGCAGTTCTTC.

The CDR3 region is CASSQEAPGASGELFF. CDR3 nucleotide sequence: TGCGCCAGCAGCCAAGAAGCTCCGGGGGCCTCCGGGGAGCTGTTTTTT. This chain links TRBV4-1 with TRBJ2-2, with D perhaps assigned TRBD1 or TRBD2 (6 bases each). V lost 0 bases and J lost 6, with 14 bases in between. CDR3 length: 16 residues. Per the germline V gene, CDR1 is MGHRA and CDR2 is YSYEKL.

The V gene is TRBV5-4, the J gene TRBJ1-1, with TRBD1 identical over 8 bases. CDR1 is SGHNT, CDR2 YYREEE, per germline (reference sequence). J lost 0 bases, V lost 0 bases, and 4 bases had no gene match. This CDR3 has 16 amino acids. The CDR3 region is CASSLARGPLNTEAFF. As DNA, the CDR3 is TGTGCCAGCAGCTTGGCCAGGGGGCCCCTGAACACTGAAGCTTTCTTT.

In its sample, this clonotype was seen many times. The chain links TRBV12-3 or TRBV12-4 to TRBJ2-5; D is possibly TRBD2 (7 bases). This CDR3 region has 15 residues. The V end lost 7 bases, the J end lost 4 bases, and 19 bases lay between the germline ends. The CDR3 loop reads CASTLGTTRGETQYF. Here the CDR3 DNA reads TGTGCCAGCACCCTCGGGACTACCAGGGGAGAGACCCAGTACTTC.

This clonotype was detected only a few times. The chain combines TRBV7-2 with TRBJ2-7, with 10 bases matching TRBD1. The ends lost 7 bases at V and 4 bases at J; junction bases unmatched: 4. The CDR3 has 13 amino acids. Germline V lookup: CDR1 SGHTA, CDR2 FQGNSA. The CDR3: CASTRDRGYEQYF. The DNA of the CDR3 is TGTGCCAGCACCCGGGACAGGGGTTACGAGCAGTACTTC.

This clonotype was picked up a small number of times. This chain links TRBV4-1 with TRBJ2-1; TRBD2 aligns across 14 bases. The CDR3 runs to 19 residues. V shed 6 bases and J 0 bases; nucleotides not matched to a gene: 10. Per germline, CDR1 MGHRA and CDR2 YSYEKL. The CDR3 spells CASSPGGTSGGSSYNEQFF. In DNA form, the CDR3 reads TGCGCCAGCAGTCCGGGAGGGACTAGCGGGGGCAGCTCCTACAATGAGCAGTTCTTC.

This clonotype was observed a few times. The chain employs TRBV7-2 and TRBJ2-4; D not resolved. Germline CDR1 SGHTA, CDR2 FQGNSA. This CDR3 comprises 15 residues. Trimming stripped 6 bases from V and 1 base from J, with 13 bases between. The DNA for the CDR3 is TGTGCCAGCAGTCCCTTAGTAACGGCCAAAAACATTCAGTACTTC. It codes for CASSPLVTAKNIQYF.

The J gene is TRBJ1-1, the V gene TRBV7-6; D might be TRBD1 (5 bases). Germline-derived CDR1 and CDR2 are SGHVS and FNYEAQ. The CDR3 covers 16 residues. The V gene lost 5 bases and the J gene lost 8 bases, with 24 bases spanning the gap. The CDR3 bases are TGTGCCAGCAGCCCCATTCCCCCGGGGGTGAGCCTGGAAGCTTTCTTT. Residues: CASSPIPPGVSLEAFF.

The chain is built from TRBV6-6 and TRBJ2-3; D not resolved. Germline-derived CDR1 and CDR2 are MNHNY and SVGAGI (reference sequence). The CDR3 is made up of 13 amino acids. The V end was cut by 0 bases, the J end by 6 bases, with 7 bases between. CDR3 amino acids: CASSYSTGDTQYF. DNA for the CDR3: TGTGCCAGCAGTTACTCGACTGGCGATACGCAGTATTTT.

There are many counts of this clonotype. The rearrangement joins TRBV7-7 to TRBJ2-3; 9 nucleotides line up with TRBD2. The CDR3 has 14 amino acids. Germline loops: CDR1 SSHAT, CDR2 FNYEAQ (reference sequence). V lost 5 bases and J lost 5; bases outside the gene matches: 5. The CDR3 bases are TGTGCCAGCAGCGGCGGGGGGGCAGGAGATACGCAGTATTTT. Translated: CASSGGGAGDTQYF.

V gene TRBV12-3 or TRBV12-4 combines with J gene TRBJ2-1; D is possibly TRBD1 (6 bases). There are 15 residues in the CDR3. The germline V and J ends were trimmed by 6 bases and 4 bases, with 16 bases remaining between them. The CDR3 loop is CASRWGRGRYNEQFF. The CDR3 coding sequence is TGTGCCAGCAGGTGGGGGCGCGGCCGATACAATGAGCAGTTCTTC.

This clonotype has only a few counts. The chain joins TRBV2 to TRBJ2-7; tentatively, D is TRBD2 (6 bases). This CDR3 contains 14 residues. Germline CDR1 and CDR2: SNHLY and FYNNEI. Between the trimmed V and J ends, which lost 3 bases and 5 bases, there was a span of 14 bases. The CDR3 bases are TGTGCCAGCAGTGACGGGGGTGGGGCGGACGAGCAGTACTTC. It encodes CASSDGGGADEQYF.

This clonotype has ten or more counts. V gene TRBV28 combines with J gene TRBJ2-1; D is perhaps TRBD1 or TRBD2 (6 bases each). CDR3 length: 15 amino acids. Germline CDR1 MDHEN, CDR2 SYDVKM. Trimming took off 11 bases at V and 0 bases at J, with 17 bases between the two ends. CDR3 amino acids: CALLASGASYNEQFF. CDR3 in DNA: TGTGCCCTGCTGGCGTCGGGGGCCTCCTACAATGAGCAGTTCTTC.

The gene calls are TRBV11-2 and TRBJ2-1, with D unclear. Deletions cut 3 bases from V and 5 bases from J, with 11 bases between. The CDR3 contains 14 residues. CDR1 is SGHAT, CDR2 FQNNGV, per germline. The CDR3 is CASSFLISHNEQFF. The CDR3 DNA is TGTGCCAGCAGCTTCTTAATCAGTCACAATGAGCAGTTCTTC.

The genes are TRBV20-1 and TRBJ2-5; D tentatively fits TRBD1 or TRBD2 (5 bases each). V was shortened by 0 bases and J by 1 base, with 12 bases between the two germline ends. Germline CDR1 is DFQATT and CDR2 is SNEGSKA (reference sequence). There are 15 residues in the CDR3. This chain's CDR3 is CSARDGAFSQETQYF. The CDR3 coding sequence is TGCAGTGCTAGAGACGGGGCGTTTAGCCAAGAGACCCAGTACTTC.

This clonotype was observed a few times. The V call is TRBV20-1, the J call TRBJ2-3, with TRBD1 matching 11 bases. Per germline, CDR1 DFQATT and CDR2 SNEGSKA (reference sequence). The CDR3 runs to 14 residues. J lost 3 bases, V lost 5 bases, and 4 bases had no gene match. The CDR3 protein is CSASGTGGTDTQYF. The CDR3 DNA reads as TGCAGTGCTTCCGGGACAGGGGGAACAGATACGCAGTATTTT.

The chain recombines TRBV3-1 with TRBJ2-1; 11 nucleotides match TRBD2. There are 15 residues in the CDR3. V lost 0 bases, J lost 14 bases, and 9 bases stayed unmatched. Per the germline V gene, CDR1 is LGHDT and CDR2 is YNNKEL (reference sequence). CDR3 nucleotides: TGTGCCAGCAGCCAAGATAATTTAAGACTAGCGGGAAAGTTCTTC. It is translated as CASSQDNLRLAGKFF.

The CDR3 reads CSALALFYEQYF. CDR3 bases: TGCAGTGCTCTCGCGCTGTTCTACGAGCAGTACTTC. The chain links TRBV20-1 to TRBJ2-7; no firm D call. Per germline, CDR1 DFQATT and CDR2 SNEGSKA (reference sequence). Trimming took off 5 bases at V and 3 bases at J, with 11 bases between the two ends. The length of the CDR3 is 12 residues.

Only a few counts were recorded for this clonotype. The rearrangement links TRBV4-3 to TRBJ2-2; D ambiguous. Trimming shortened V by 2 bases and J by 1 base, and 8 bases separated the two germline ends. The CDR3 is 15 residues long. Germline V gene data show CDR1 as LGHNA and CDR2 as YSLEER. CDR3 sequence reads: CASSQLGENTGELFF. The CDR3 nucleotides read TGCGCCAGCAGCCAATTAGGAGAGAACACCGGGGAGCTGTTTTTT.

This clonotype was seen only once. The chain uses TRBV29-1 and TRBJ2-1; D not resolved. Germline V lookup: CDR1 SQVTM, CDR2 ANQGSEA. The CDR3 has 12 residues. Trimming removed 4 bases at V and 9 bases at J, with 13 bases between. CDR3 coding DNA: TGCAGCGTTGTGACTGGGTGGCCTGAGCAGTTCTTC. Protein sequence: CSVVTGWPEQFF.

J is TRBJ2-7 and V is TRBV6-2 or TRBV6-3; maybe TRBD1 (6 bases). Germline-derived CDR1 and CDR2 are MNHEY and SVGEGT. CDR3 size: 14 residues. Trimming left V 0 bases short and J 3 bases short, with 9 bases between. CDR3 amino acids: CASSYSGQLYEQYF. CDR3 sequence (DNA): TGTGCCAGCAGTTACTCCGGACAGCTCTACGAGCAGTACTTC.

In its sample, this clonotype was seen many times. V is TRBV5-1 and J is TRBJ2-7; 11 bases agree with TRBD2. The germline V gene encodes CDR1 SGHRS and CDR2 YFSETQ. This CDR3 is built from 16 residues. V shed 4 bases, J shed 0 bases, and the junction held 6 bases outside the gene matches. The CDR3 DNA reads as TGCGCCAGCAGCAGGGTGGGACTAGCGGACTCCTACGAGCAGTACTTC. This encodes CASSRVGLADSYEQYF. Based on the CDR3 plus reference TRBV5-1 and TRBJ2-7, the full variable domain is KAGVTQTPRYLIKTRGQQVTLSCSPISGHRSVSWYQQTPGQGLQFLFEYFSETQRNKGNFPGRFSGRQFSNSRSEMNVSTLELGDSALYLCASSRVGLADSYEQYFGPGTRLTVT.